These 27 T cell receptor beta chains came from one sample sequenced in a study of blood T cell repertoires in COVID-19. Method: immunoSEQ multiplex PCR; TCRdb's copy keeps in-frame clones and lacks some. The sample holds 210,000 or so clones, about 90% seen once. The sample taken for sequencing was peripheral blood. The receptors come from a man aged 45-60 years with acute or convalescent COVID-19.

The rearrangement joins TRBV4-3 to TRBJ1-5; no definite D call. The CDR3 runs to 13 residues. Germline CDR1 is LGHNA and CDR2 is YSLEER. V was clipped by 0 bases and J by 6 bases, with 6 bases between them. The CDR3 DNA follows: TGCGCCAGCAGCCAAGATCTAGGTCAGCCCCAGCATTTT. Amino acids: CASSQDLGQPQHF.

The V and J genes are TRBV14 and TRBJ2-5; 10 positions match TRBD2. The CDR3 consists of 15 residues. CDR1 and CDR2 (germline): SGHDN, FVKESK. The ends lost 3 bases at V and 5 bases at J; junction bases unmatched: 6. The CDR3 sequence is CASSQRASGSETQYF. CDR3 sequence (DNA): TGTGCCAGCAGCCAGCGAGCTAGCGGGAGTGAGACCCAGTACTTC.

The V and J genes are TRBV11-2 and TRBJ2-7; unclear D gene. Germline CDR1 SGHAT, CDR2 FQNNGV. The V end lost 0 bases, the J end lost 0 bases, and 12 bases lay between the germline ends. This CDR3 is built from 16 residues. The CDR3 here is CASSLDPTVSSYEQYF. CDR3 coding DNA: TGTGCCAGCAGCTTAGATCCCACAGTTAGCTCCTACGAGCAGTACTTC.

The chain has TRBV10-2 and TRBJ2-5; D remains ambiguous. With 6 bases removed from V and 4 bases from J, the gap between germline ends came to 9 bases. CDR3 size: 12 residues. Germline CDR1 reads WSHSY; CDR2 reads SAAADI. The CDR3 spells CASSAERETQYF. The CDR3 region has the DNA TGCGCCAGCAGCGCCGAGAGAGAGACCCAGTACTTC.

V gene TRBV6-5 combines with J gene TRBJ2-2; 9 nucleotides line up with TRBD2. The ends lost 6 bases at V and 6 bases at J; junction bases unmatched: 5. Per germline, CDR1 MNHEY and CDR2 SVGAGI. The CDR3 covers 14 residues. CDR3 DNA sequence: TGTGCCAGCAGAACGGGACTAGCATCCGGGGAGCTGTTTTTT. Encoded protein: CASRTGLASGELFF.

The rearrangement links TRBV5-6 to TRBJ1-6; D is possibly TRBD1 (6 bases). Germline loops: CDR1 SGHDT, CDR2 YYEEEE. V lost 4 bases and J lost 3, with 11 bases in between. The CDR3 runs to 15 residues. The CDR3 DNA sequence: TGTGCCAGCAGCGCTGACAGGAACTATAATTCACCCCTCCACTTT. Its protein is CASSADRNYNSPLHF.

The chain is built from TRBV25-1 and TRBJ1-1; 8 nucleotides match TRBD1. This CDR3 contains 13 residues. Germline V gene sequence: CDR1 MGHDK, CDR2 SYGVNS. The trim removed 7 bases at V and 3 bases at J, leaving 4 bases unmatched. The CDR3 loop is CASNPTGDTEAFF. For the CDR3, the DNA is TGTGCCAGCAACCCGACAGGGGACACTGAAGCTTTCTTT.

This chain uses TRBV11-3 with TRBJ2-1; tentatively, D is TRBD1 (6 bases). V lost 3 bases, J lost 7 bases, and 13 bases lay in between. The CDR3 sequence is 14 residues long. CDR1 is SGHNT and CDR2 is YENEEA in the germline V gene. The chain's CDR3 is CASSFLGGWNEQFF. In DNA form, the CDR3 reads TGTGCCAGCAGCTTCCTAGGGGGATGGAATGAGCAGTTCTTC.

The chain couples TRBV3-1 (or the pseudogene TRBV3-2) to TRBJ2-5, with D maybe TRBD1 (5 bases). Germline V gene lookup returns CDR1 LGHDT and CDR2 YNNKEL (reference sequence). V lost 0 bases to trimming and J lost 5 bases, with 13 bases between them. The CDR3 consists of 15 residues. The CDR3 sequence: CASSQDTARVETQYF. The CDR3 DNA sequence: TGTGCCAGCAGCCAAGATACGGCCAGGGTGGAGACCCAGTACTTC.

This chain links TRBV19 with TRBJ2-7, with 10 bases fitting TRBD2. The germline V gene has CDR1 LNHDA and CDR2 SQIVND (reference sequence). This CDR3 has 13 residues. V gave up 8 bases and J gave up 5 bases; unmatched junction bases: 6. In nucleotides, the CDR3 is TGTGCCAGTGGATTAGCGGGAGGAAACGAGCAGTACTTC. Protein sequence: CASGLAGGNEQYF.

CDR3 DNA: TGTGCCAGCACCCCCGGGACTACAGATACGCAGTATTTT. Translated, it gives CASTPGTTDTQYF. The chain combines TRBV2 with TRBJ2-3; D possibly corresponds to TRBD2 (6 bases). This CDR3 spans 13 amino acids. Germline V gene lookup returns CDR1 SNHLY and CDR2 FYNNEI. V was trimmed by 7 bases and J by 3 bases, leaving 11 bases between them.

The chain uses TRBV10-3 and TRBJ2-5, with 8 bases that match TRBD1. V lost 4 bases to trimming and J lost 5 bases; unmatched junction nucleotides: 3. Germline V gene sequence: CDR1 ENHRY, CDR2 SYGVKD. CDR3 size: 13 residues. CDR3 DNA: TGTGCCATCAGTGGACAGGGGATCGAGACCCAGTACTTC. Translation: CAISGQGIETQYF.

The chain is built from TRBV27 and TRBJ2-1, with D perhaps TRBD2 (6 bases). The CDR3 has 16 residues. Looked up from germline, CDR1 is MNHEY and CDR2 is SMNVEV (reference sequence). V lost 0 bases, J lost 3 bases, and 12 bases lay in between. The CDR3 loop reads CASSLSPGVIYNEQFF. CDR3 sequence (DNA): TGTGCCAGCAGTTTATCTCCGGGAGTAATCTACAATGAGCAGTTCTTC.

This clone was observed a few times. The V call is TRBV6-1, the J call TRBJ1-6; 10 nucleotides match TRBD1. The CDR3 has 16 amino acids. The V gene's germline CDR1 is MNHNS and CDR2 SASEGT. V shed 1 base, J shed 3 bases, and the junction held 0 bases outside the gene matches. The CDR3 DNA reads TGTGCCAGCAGTGAAGGGACAGGGGGCTATAATTCACCCCTCCACTTT. Residues: CASSEGTGGYNSPLHF.

V is TRBV4-3 and J is TRBJ2-5; D possibly corresponds to TRBD2 (6 bases). V was cut by 5 bases and J by 7 bases, with 14 bases left in between. The CDR3 runs 13 residues. In germline, CDR1 is LGHNA, CDR2 YSLEER. The CDR3 is CASSAGRTGTQYF. The CDR3 region has the DNA TGCGCCAGCAGCGCGGGGAGAACAGGGACCCAGTACTTC.

The chain joins TRBV3-1 (or the pseudogene TRBV3-2) to TRBJ2-5; no firm D call. The CDR3 contains 19 residues. Trimming left V 4 bases short and J 3 bases short, with 27 bases between. Germline V gene sequence: CDR1 LGHDT, CDR2 YNNKEL (reference sequence). CDR3 DNA: TGTGCCAGCAGCCCGAGGATCCTTAAGGTATGTAGAGGTAAAGAGACCCAGTACTTC. This encodes CASSPRILKVCRGKETQYF.

The chain is built from TRBV5-1 and TRBJ2-1; TRBD1 agrees at 7 bases. V lost 0 bases to trimming and J lost 10 bases; unmatched junction nucleotides: 7. Germline V CDR1 and CDR2: SGHRS, YFSETQ. The CDR3 covers 14 residues. In DNA form, the CDR3 reads TGCGCCAGCAGCTTGGGGGACAGCCTGGGGGAGCAGTTCTTC. This translates into CASSLGDSLGEQFF.

The chain employs TRBV6-5 and TRBJ1-6; D is unresolved. The CDR3 length is 14 residues. Deletions cut 6 bases from V and 0 bases from J, with 6 bases between. Germline lookup yields CDR1 MNHEY and CDR2 SVGAGI. CDR3 amino acids: CASRWSSYNSPLHF. In DNA form, the CDR3 reads TGTGCCAGCAGATGGAGCTCCTATAATTCACCCCTCCACTTT.

V gene TRBV11-2 combines with J gene TRBJ2-2, with 8 bases identical to TRBD2. Looked up from germline, CDR1 is SGHAT and CDR2 is FQNNGV. The CDR3 runs 15 residues. The V and J ends lost 3 bases and 3 bases, in that order; junction bases with no gene match: 3. The CDR3 coding sequence is TGTGCCAGCAGCTTCAGCGGGAGCGACACCGGGGAGCTGTTTTTT. It translates to CASSFSGSDTGELFF.

V is TRBV23-1 and J is TRBJ2-7, with D tentatively TRBD2 (6 bases). TRBV23-1 falls under the ORF class, with uncertain function. This CDR3 is built from 15 residues. V dropped 0 bases and J dropped 5 bases, with 14 bases sitting between them. The CDR3 DNA reads as TGCGCCAGCAGTCAATCGATGGGGGGAAGCCACGAGCAGTACTTC. Translating gives CASSQSMGGSHEQYF.

This clone showed up just once. V gene TRBV7-3 combines with J gene TRBJ2-3; tentatively, D is TRBD2 (6 bases). Germline assignment: CDR1 SGHTA and CDR2 FQGTGA. Trimming took 6 bases from V and 2 from J, leaving 12 bases between them. This CDR3 comprises 14 residues. The chain's CDR3 is CASREDYITDTQYF. CDR3 sequence (DNA): TGTGCCAGCAGAGAGGACTACATCACAGATACGCAGTATTTT.

J is TRBJ1-1 and V is TRBV4-3; 8 bases are a match to TRBD1. The length of the CDR3 is 16 residues. Germline CDR1 is LGHNA and CDR2 is YSLEER. Trimming cost V 0 bases and J 7 bases; bases outside gene matches: 10. The chain's CDR3 is CASSQEMDRAIGEAFF. CDR3 DNA sequence: TGCGCCAGCAGCCAAGAGATGGACAGGGCGATTGGTGAAGCTTTCTTT.

The rearrangement joins TRBV7-6 to TRBJ1-3, with a possible D match to TRBD1 (6 bases). The germline V gene has CDR1 SGHVS and CDR2 FNYEAQ. V was cut by 5 bases and J by 2 bases, with 16 bases left in between. The CDR3 is 16 amino acids. Written as DNA, the CDR3 is TGTGCCAGCAGCCCCACAGGGCGGGGGGCTGGAAACACCATATATTTT. This translates into CASSPTGRGAGNTIYF.

This rearrangement joins TRBV19 to TRBJ2-6; D unresolved. CDR1 is LNHDA, CDR2 SQIVND, per germline (reference sequence). This CDR3 is built from 15 residues. Deletions cut 5 bases from V and 0 bases from J, with 8 bases between. This CDR3 is CASSYIRSGANVLTF. DNA for the CDR3: TGTGCCAGTAGTTATATCCGCTCTGGGGCCAACGTCCTGACTTTC.

The rearrangement uses TRBV18 and TRBJ2-7, with 14 bases matching TRBD2. The V gene's germline CDR1 is KGHSH and CDR2 LQKENI. This CDR3 is 16 amino acids long. The V segment lost 0 bases and the J segment 4 bases; nucleotides outside the gene matches: 2. The CDR3 region has the DNA TGTGCCAGCTCACCACCGGGACTAGCGGGAGAGTACGAGCAGTACTTC. Translated: CASSPPGLAGEYEQYF. Supplemented by reference TRBV18 and TRBJ2-7, the full variable domain reads NAGVMQNPRHLVRRRGQEARLRCSPMKGHSHVYWYRQLPEEGLKFMVYLQKENIIDESGMPKERFSAEFPKEGPSILRIQQVVRGDSAAYFCASSPPGLAGEYEQYFGPGTRLTVT.

The J gene is TRBJ1-3, the V gene TRBV30; D might be TRBD1 (6 bases). The CDR3 consists of 14 residues. Deletions cut 1 base from V and 4 bases from J, with 11 bases between. The germline CDR1 and CDR2 sequences are GTSNPN and SVGIG (reference sequence). The CDR3, as DNA: TGTGCCTGGAGTGCGGGGGGGCCCGGAAACACCATATATTTT. This translates into CAWSAGGPGNTIYF.

The CDR3 DNA reads TGTGCCAGCACGGGTGCAGCTAATGAAAAACTGTTTTTT. Amino acid sequence: CASTGAANEKLFF. The V and J genes are TRBV25-1 and TRBJ1-4; D uncertain. Germline lookup yields CDR1 MGHDK and CDR2 SYGVNS. V dropped 7 bases and J dropped 3 bases, with 9 bases sitting between them. This CDR3 contains 13 residues.